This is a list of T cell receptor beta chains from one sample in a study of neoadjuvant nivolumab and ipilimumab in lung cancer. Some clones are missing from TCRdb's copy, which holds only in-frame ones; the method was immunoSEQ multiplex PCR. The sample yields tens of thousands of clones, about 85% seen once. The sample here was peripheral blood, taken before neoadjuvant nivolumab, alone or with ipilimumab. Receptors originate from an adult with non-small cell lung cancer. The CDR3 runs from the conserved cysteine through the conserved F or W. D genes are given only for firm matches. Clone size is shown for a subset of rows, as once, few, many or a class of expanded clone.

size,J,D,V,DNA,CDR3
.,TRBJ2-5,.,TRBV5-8,TGTGCCAGCAGCCCCTCCGGTAGGGACGAGACCCAGTACTTC,CASSPSGRDETQYF
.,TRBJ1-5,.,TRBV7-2,TGTGCCAGCAGATGGGGGGGCGCGAGCAATCAGCCCCAGCATTTT,CASRWGGASNQPQHF
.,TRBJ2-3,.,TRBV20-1,TGCAGTCAGGTTCGGACAGATACGCAGTATTTT,CSQVRTDTQYF
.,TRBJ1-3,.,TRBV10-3,TGTGCCATCAGTGACCCGACCCGGGGAGCGGGAAACACCATATATTTT,CAISDPTRGAGNTIYF
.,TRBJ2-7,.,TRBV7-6,TGTGCCAGCAGCTTAGCGCCTGTGGATTCCTACGAGCAGTACTTC,CASSLAPVDSYEQYF
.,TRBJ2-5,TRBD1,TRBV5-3,TGTGCCAGAAGCTCATGGTCTCCCCGCTATTACCGGGACAGGGGATGGGAGACCCAGTACTTC,CARSSWSPRYYRDRGWETQYF
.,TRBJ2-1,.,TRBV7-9,TGTGCCAGCAGCTTCTGGAAAGCGGGCAATGAGCAGTTCTTC,CASSFWKAGNEQFF
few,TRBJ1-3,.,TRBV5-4,TGTGCCAGCAGCTTTTTTGTGGGAGGAACTTCCAGTGGAAACACCATATATTTT,CASSFFVGGTSSGNTIYF
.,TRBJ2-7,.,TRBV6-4,TGTGCCCCAGGGTACTACGAGCAGTACTTC,CAPGYYEQYF
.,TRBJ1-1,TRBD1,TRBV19,TGTGCCAGTACCGGACAGGGTAGGACTGAAGCTTTCTTT,CASTGQGRTEAFF
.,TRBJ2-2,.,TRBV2,TGTGCCAGCAGTGTGATTGCCGGGAAGAACACCGGGGAGCTGTTTTTT,CASSVIAGKNTGELFF
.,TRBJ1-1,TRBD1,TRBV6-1,TGTGCCAGCAGTGAAGAGCGACAGGGGAACACTGAAGCTTTCTTT,CASSEERQGNTEAFF
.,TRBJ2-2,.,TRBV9,TGTGCCAGCAGCGTAGTGGGGGCTCCCGGCGGGGAGCTGTTTTTT,CASSVVGAPGGELFF
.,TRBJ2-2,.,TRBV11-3,TGTGCCAGCAGCACCACATGGGGTCGGGAGCTGTTTTTT,CASSTTWGRELFF
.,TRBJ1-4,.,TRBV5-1,TGCGCCAGCAGCTTGGCCGTCGGGGCAACTAATGAAAAACTGTTTTTT,CASSLAVGATNEKLFF
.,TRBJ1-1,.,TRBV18,TGTGCCAGCTCACCCTCCGGGCTGACTGCAGCTTTCTTT,CASSPSGLTAAFF
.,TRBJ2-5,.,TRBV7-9,TGTGCCAGCAATCTTGGTCCGAAAGAGACCCAGTACTTC,CASNLGPKETQYF
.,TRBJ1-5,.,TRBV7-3,TGTGCCAGCAGCTTGGCCGGGTCAGTAAAATTAGGTGTCGGTACGGGCAATCAGCCCCAGCATTTT,CASSLAGSVKLGVGTGNQPQHF
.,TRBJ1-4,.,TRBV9,TGTGCCAGCAGTCAGTGGGGTGATAATGAAAAACTGTTTTTT,CASSQWGDNEKLFF
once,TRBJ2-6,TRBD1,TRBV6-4,TGTGCCAGCAGCGCGGACAGGGGTCTGGCTGGGGCCAACGTCCTGACTTTC,CASSADRGLAGANVLTF
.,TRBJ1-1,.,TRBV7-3,TGTGCCAGCAGCCTACAGGGTATAGGCACTGAAGCTTTCTTT,CASSLQGIGTEAFF
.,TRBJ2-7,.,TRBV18,TGTGCCAGCTCACAATCGACAGGAACCTACGAGCAGTACTTC,CASSQSTGTYEQYF
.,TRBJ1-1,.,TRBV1,TGCACCAGCAGCCTCGTGGGGGGTGGGTGGACTGAAGCTTTCTTT,CTSSLVGGGWTEAFF
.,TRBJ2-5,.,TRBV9,TGTGCCAGCAGCCGGAGCTTCCAAGAGACCCAGTACTTC,CASSRSFQETQYF
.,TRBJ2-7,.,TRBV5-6,TGTGCCAGCAGCTTGCGGGAACGGGAGCACGAGCAGTACTTC,CASSLREREHEQYF
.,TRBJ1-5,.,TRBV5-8,TGTGCCAGCATCCGAGGGGGGCCCAATCAGCCCCAGCATTTT,CASIRGGPNQPQHF
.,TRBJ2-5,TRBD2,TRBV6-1,TGTGCCAGCAGCAGCGGGGGGGGAGAGACCCAGTACTTC,CASSSGGGETQYF
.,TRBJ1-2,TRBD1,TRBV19,TGTGCCAGTAGTCCGAGACAGGGAACTAACTATGGCTACACCTTC,CASSPRQGTNYGYTF
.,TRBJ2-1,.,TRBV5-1,TGCGCCAGCAGACAACAGGGTACCTACAATGAACAGTTCTTC,CASRQQGTYNEQFF
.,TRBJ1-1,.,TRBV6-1,TGTGCCAGCAGGACGGACAGAAGTACTGAAGCTTTCTTT,CASRTDRSTEAFF
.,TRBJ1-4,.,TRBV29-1,TGCAGCGTAAATGCGGACAGTGGAAAACTGTTTTTT,CSVNADSGKLFF
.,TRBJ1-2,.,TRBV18,TGTGCCAGCTCACCAAAAGATACAGGGTCCCATGGCTACACCTTC,CASSPKDTGSHGYTF
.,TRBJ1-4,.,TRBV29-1,TGCAGCGTTGAAGCCCCTGGGAGGGTCGAAAAACTGTTTTTT,CSVEAPGRVEKLFF
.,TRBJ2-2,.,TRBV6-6,TGTGCCAGCAGTTACACAGGACGGTCGAACACCGGGGAGCTGTTTTTT,CASSYTGRSNTGELFF
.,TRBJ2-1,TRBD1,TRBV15,TGTGCCACCAGCACGACAGGGGCTGGGAATGAGCAGTTCTTC,CATSTTGAGNEQFF
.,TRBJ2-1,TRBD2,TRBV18,TGTGCCAGCTCACCACGGGGACTAGCGGTTGAGCAGTTCTTC,CASSPRGLAVEQFF
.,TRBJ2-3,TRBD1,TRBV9,TGTGCCAGCAGCGAAGGGTTGGGACAGACCACAGATACGCAGTATTTT,CASSEGLGQTTDTQYF
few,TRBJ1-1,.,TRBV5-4,TGTGCCAGCTTTAAATCGAACACTGAAGCTTTCTTT,CASFKSNTEAFF
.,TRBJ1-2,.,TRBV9,TGTGCCAGCAGCGCCGCAGGGAATTATGGCTACACCTTC,CASSAAGNYGYTF
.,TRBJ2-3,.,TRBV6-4,TGTGCCAGCAGTGACGGTCCGATGTCCACAGATACGCAGTATTTT,CASSDGPMSTDTQYF
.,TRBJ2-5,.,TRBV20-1,TGCAGTGCTCCCAGCGGGACCCAGTACTTC,CSAPSGTQYF
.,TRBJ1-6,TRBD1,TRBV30,TGTGCCTCCCCCCGGACAGGCCCGCGGCCCCTCCACTTT,CASPRTGPRPLHF
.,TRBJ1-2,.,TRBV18,TGTGCCAGCTCACTGGAGCAGAGTGTAAATGGCTACACCTTC,CASSLEQSVNGYTF
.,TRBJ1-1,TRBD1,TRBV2,TGTGCCAGCAAGGCAGGGGGCACGGTGGTGAACACTGAAGCTTTCTTT,CASKAGGTVVNTEAFF
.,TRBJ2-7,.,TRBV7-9,TGTGCCAGCAGCCCCAGGGGCCCCTACGAGCAGTACTTC,CASSPRGPYEQYF
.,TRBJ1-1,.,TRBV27,TGTGCCAGCAGTCGAGGAGAGAACACTGAAGCTTTCTTT,CASSRGENTEAFF
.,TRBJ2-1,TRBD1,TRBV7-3,TGTGCCAGCAGCTTATCCGGGACAGCGAATGAGCAGTTCTTC,CASSLSGTANEQFF
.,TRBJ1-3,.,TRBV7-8,TGTGCCAGCAAGACGGGGTCGGCTGGAAACACCATATATTTT,CASKTGSAGNTIYF
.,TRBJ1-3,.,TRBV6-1,TGTGCCAGCAGGACCTCGGCCGTATCCTACACCATATATTTT,CASRTSAVSYTIYF
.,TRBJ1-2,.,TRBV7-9,TGTGCCAGCAGCTTACCCGGAGGTACGAATGGCTACACCTTC,CASSLPGGTNGYTF
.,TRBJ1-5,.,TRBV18,TGTGCCAGCTCACCCCCGACGGGGAGTGGCAATCAGCCCCAGCATTTT,CASSPPTGSGNQPQHF
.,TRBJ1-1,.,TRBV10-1,TGCGCCAGCAGTGAGTCCGGTGTATCCACTGAAGCTTTCTTT,CASSESGVSTEAFF
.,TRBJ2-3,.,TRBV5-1,TGCGCCAGCAGCTTGGCCGGGGCCTACACAGATACGCAGTATTTT,CASSLAGAYTDTQYF
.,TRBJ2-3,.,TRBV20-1,TGCAGTGCTTCCACGGCGGATACGCAGTATTTT,CSASTADTQYF
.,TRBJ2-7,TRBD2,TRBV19,TGTGCCAGTAGTAACGGACTAGCGGGGGACTACGAGCAGTACTTC,CASSNGLAGDYEQYF
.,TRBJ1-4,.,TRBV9,TGTGCCAGCAGCGTAGCGGCCGCAACTAATGAAAAACTGTTTTTT,CASSVAAATNEKLFF
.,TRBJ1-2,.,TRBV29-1,TGCAGCGTTGAAGATAGGGGAGGGTTTTGGGGCTACACCTTC,CSVEDRGGFWGYTF